These 26 T cell receptor beta chains share one sample of origin, sequenced in a study of T cell repertoires in cytomegalovirus infection. These receptors have no identified antigens. TCRdb reprocessed the reads with MiXCR, giving one entry per CDR3 protein. Seen here are over 250,000 distinct CDR3 sequences, around 20% observed once, and the top ten hold approximately 20%. The starting material was cultured PBMCs, obtained from culture after CMV antigen stimulation. These receptors all come from a human donor in good health (CMV status not recorded). Some clones in this sample may be carry-over from other donors' samples.

This clonotype was detected only a few times. The chain employs TRBV10-3 and TRBJ1-3, with D uncertain. The CDR3 covers 12 residues. CDR1 and CDR2 from the germline V gene are ENHRY and SYGVKD. Between the trimmed V and J ends, which lost 6 bases and 3 bases, there was a span of 6 bases. The DNA for the CDR3 is TGTGCCATCAGCCCGGGTGGAAACACCATATATTTT. It is translated as CAISPGGNTIYF.

This clonotype appeared a few times. CDR3 in amino acids: CASSQEGSLASYNEQFF. In DNA, the CDR3 is TGCGCCAGCAGCCAAGAAGGTAGCCTAGCCTCCTACAATGAGCAGTTCTTC. The chain is built from TRBV4-1 and TRBJ2-1, with a tentative D call TRBD2 (5 bases). This CDR3 is built from 17 residues. CDR1 is MGHRA and CDR2 is YSYEKL in the germline V gene. Trimming stripped 0 bases from V and 0 bases from J, with 12 bases between.

The V and J genes are TRBV20-1 and TRBJ2-5; D uncertain. Germline assignment: CDR1 DFQATT and CDR2 SNEGSKA (reference sequence). V was trimmed by 6 bases and J by 0 bases, leaving 11 bases between them. This CDR3 contains 13 residues. Written as DNA, the CDR3 is TGCAGTGCCCCAAGGGCGTACCAAGAGACCCAGTACTTC. Translation gives CSAPRAYQETQYF.

This clonotype appeared many times. This rearrangement joins TRBV7-2 to TRBJ2-1, with 9 nucleotides matching TRBD2. Per germline, CDR1 SGHTA and CDR2 FQGNSA. This CDR3 contains 15 residues. V dropped 2 bases and J dropped 6; count of bases not matched to a gene: 5. CDR3 nucleotide sequence: TGTGCCAGCAGCTTAAATAGCGGGAGCCTCAATGAGCAGTTCTTC. It codes for CASSLNSGSLNEQFF.

The chain uses TRBV27 and TRBJ2-1; 10 nucleotides agree with TRBD2. Per germline, CDR1 MNHEY and CDR2 SMNVEV (reference sequence). Germline trimming cut 7 bases from V and 2 bases from J; bases unmatched to any gene: 11. The CDR3 extends over 17 amino acids. The CDR3 sequence: CASTVEASGSPYNEQFF. CDR3 coding DNA: TGTGCCAGCACCGTTGAGGCTAGCGGGAGCCCCTACAATGAGCAGTTCTTC.

A few counts support this clonotype. The V gene is TRBV20-1, the J gene TRBJ2-4; no firm D call. This CDR3 has 12 amino acids. V was shortened by 6 bases and J by 7 bases, with 13 bases between the two germline ends. Looked up from germline, CDR1 is DFQATT and CDR2 is SNEGSKA (reference sequence). This CDR3 reads CSATEDENIQYF. The CDR3 nucleotides are TGCAGTGCAACCGAGGACGAGAACATTCAGTACTTC.

The table lists this clonotype with many counts. This chain links TRBV7-2 with TRBJ2-3; the D is unclear. The CDR3 consists of 15 residues. Germline CDR1 and CDR2: SGHTA and FQGNSA. V gave up 1 base and J gave up 4 bases, with 12 bases separating them. CDR3 nucleotides: TGTGCCAGCAGCTTAGTAAGAGTATGGGCAGATACGCAGTATTTT. This codes for CASSLVRVWADTQYF.

The sample holds a few counts of this clonotype. The CDR3 sequence: CASSPLSSGSINEQFF. As DNA, the CDR3 is TGCGCCAGCAGCCCGTTGAGTAGCGGGAGTATCAATGAGCAGTTCTTC. The rearrangement uses TRBV4-1 and TRBJ2-1; 9 positions agree with TRBD2. Germline V gene lookup returns CDR1 MGHRA and CDR2 YSYEKL. The junction had 10 bases not matched to a gene; V was cut back by 4 bases and J by 6 bases. The CDR3 is 16 amino acids.

This clonotype was observed a handful of times. The DNA of the CDR3 is TGTGCCACCAGTGACCCGGGACACCCTCCGAGGCCCCAGCATTTT. It specifies CATSDPGHPPRPQHF. The V call is TRBV24-1, the J call TRBJ1-5; maybe TRBD1 (6 bases). CDR1 is KGHDR, CDR2 SFDVKD, per germline. CDR3 length: 15 residues. V was pared by 4 bases and J by 9 bases, with 18 bases between.

The V gene is TRBV4-1, the J gene TRBJ1-2; tentative D call: TRBD1 (5 bases). Trimming cost V 1 base and J 8 bases, with 11 bases left between them. Germline-derived CDR1 and CDR2 are MGHRA and YSYEKL. This CDR3 is 13 amino acids long. CDR3 residues: CASSQVSGDGYTF. CDR3 in DNA: TGCGCCAGCAGCCAAGTATCGGGGGACGGCTACACCTTC.

This clonotype showed up many times. V gene TRBV12-3 or TRBV12-4 combines with J gene TRBJ2-2; 8 bases agree with TRBD1. The CDR3 loop spans 16 amino acids. V shed 5 bases and J 4 bases; nucleotides not matched to a gene: 9. CDR3 nucleotides: TGTGCCAGCAGTCCCGGACAGGGTTCGACCACCGGGGAGCTGTTTTTT. Protein sequence: CASSPGQGSTTGELFF.

This clonotype has at least ten counts. The V gene is TRBV7-2, the J gene TRBJ2-1, with D perhaps matching TRBD2 (6 bases). This CDR3 has 16 residues. CDR1 SGHTA and CDR2 FQGNSA come from the germline V gene. V lost 7 bases to trimming and J lost 0 bases, with 16 bases between them. This CDR3 reads CASTSGDFFSYNEQFF. The CDR3 DNA follows: TGTGCCAGCACCTCCGGGGACTTCTTCTCCTACAATGAGCAGTTCTTC.

This clonotype was counted at least ten times. The chain carries TRBV11-2 and TRBJ2-1, with D unresolved. The ends were cut back, 5 bases at V and 6 bases at J, with 23 bases in the middle. Germline loops: CDR1 SGHAT, CDR2 FQNNGV. The CDR3 contains 17 residues. DNA of the CDR3: TGTGCCAGCAGCAAAAAGTTCTTTATGGCCCCGGGCAATGAGCAGTTCTTC. Translated: CASSKKFFMAPGNEQFF.

This clonotype was recorded a few times. The CDR3 DNA sequence: TGTGCCAGCAGTTTATGGTCGGGGGAGACCCAGTACTTC. It specifies CASSLWSGETQYF. The chain uses TRBV28 and TRBJ2-5; tentatively, D is TRBD2 (5 bases). Trimming shortened V by 0 bases and J by 5 bases, and 7 bases separated the two germline ends. This CDR3 contains 13 residues. The germline V gene has CDR1 MDHEN and CDR2 SYDVKM.

This clonotype was found many times. This chain joins TRBV20-1 and TRBJ1-5, with D hard to call. V shed 0 bases and J shed 0 bases, with 9 bases lying between them. CDR3 length equals 15 residues. The germline V gene has CDR1 DFQATT and CDR2 SNEGSKA (reference sequence). The CDR3 nucleotides are TGCAGTGCTAGAGATGGTGGAAATAGCAATCAGCCCCAGCATTTT. This sequence encodes CSARDGGNSNQPQHF.

V is TRBV19 and J is TRBJ1-5; D is unclear. CDR1 LNHDA and CDR2 SQIVND come from the germline V gene (reference sequence). There are 13 residues in the CDR3. V lost 4 bases and J lost 4, with 8 bases in between. The CDR3: CASSNRFNQPQHF. As DNA, the CDR3 is TGTGCCAGTAGTAACAGATTTAATCAGCCCCAGCATTTT.

This CDR3 reads CASSLVGASEAFF. DNA of the CDR3: TGTGCCAGCAGCTTAGTCGGGGCCTCTGAAGCTTTCTTT. The chain joins TRBV7-9 to TRBJ1-1; D possibly corresponds to TRBD1 (5 bases). Per germline, CDR1 SEHNR and CDR2 FQNEAQ (reference sequence). The CDR3 is 13 residues long. V was pared by 1 base and J by 6 bases, with 9 bases between.

The chain joins TRBV20-1 to TRBJ2-5; 9 bases agree with TRBD2. The CDR3 is 15 residues long. Germline V gene sequence: CDR1 DFQATT, CDR2 SNEGSKA (reference sequence). V lost 6 bases to trimming and J lost 1 base; unmatched junction nucleotides: 9. CDR3 in amino acids: CSAPPIAGVQETQYF. The CDR3 DNA reads TGCAGTGCCCCCCCGATAGCGGGAGTCCAAGAGACCCAGTACTTC.

The chain employs TRBV12-3 or TRBV12-4 and TRBJ2-2; D is tentatively TRBD1 or TRBD2 (5 bases each). The CDR3 covers 15 residues. The V end was cut by 4 bases, the J end by 5 bases, with 14 bases between. The CDR3 DNA reads TGTGCCAGCAGTTCGGCCGGGACCCAGACCGGGGAGCTGTTTTTT. Protein: CASSSAGTQTGELFF.

This chain connects TRBV9 to TRBJ1-2; 8 bases line up with TRBD1. Trimming removed 4 bases from V and 5 bases from J; junction bases left unmatched: 4. Germline lookup yields CDR1 SGDLS and CDR2 YYNGEE. This CDR3 is 13 amino acids long. CDR3 in DNA: TGTGCCAGCAGCAGTAACAGGGGGTATGGCTACACCTTC. This codes for CASSSNRGYGYTF.

The rearrangement links TRBV2 to TRBJ2-3; 9 bases are shared with TRBD2. After removal of 3 bases from V and 4 bases from J, the junction contained 5 bases not matched to a gene. CDR1 is SNHLY and CDR2 is FYNNEI in the germline V gene. The CDR3 extends over 15 amino acids. The chain's CDR3 is CASSEASGNPDTQYF. The CDR3 nucleotides read TGTGCCAGCAGTGAGGCTAGCGGGAACCCAGATACGCAGTATTTT.

V and J are TRBV6-2 or TRBV6-3 and TRBJ2-2; D gene ambiguous. This CDR3 spans 12 amino acids. Germline-derived CDR1 and CDR2 are MNHEY and SVGEGT. Deletions cut 8 bases from V and 7 bases from J, with 11 bases between. CDR3 amino acids: CASGQVGGELFF. In DNA, the CDR3 is TGTGCCAGCGGGCAAGTCGGCGGGGAGCTGTTTTTT.

This clonotype was recorded many times. The chain links TRBV7-9 to TRBJ2-3; 9 bases are shared with TRBD1. Germline loops: CDR1 SEHNR, CDR2 FQNEAQ (reference sequence). This CDR3 contains 15 residues. V trimming: 5 bases; J trimming: 2 bases; junction bases outside the gene matches: 5. This CDR3 reads CASSPGTGNTDTQYF. The CDR3, as DNA: TGTGCCAGCAGCCCAGGGACAGGGAACACAGATACGCAGTATTTT.

This clonotype was seen more than once but under ten times. The gene calls are TRBV2 and TRBJ2-2; perhaps D is TRBD1 or TRBD2 (5 bases each). Trimming stripped 8 bases from V and 0 bases from J, with 10 bases between. Germline values: CDR1 SNHLY, CDR2 FYNNEI. This CDR3 has 14 residues. This chain's CDR3 is CASEGPANTGELFF. The DNA for the CDR3 is TGTGCCAGCGAGGGACCCGCGAACACCGGGGAGCTGTTTTTT.

V usage is TRBV19 and J usage is TRBJ1-5, with D possibly TRBD1 on 5 matching bases. The V gene's germline CDR1 is LNHDA and CDR2 SQIVND (reference sequence). The CDR3 loop spans 13 amino acids. V was shortened by 5 bases and J by 11 bases, with 16 bases between the two germline ends. As DNA, the CDR3 is TGTGCCAGTAGTCCACTATCCCAAGGGGCCCAGCATTTT. Translation: CASSPLSQGAQHF.

This clonotype has only a few counts. The J gene is TRBJ2-1, the V gene TRBV12-3 or TRBV12-4, with D hard to call. Trimming cost V 2 bases and J 7 bases, with 6 bases left between them. CDR3 length: 12 amino acids. This CDR3 reads CASSLPRNEQFF. DNA for the CDR3: TGTGCCAGCAGTTTACCCAGGAATGAGCAGTTCTTC.